Presented here are 9 T cell receptor beta chains from one specimen sequenced in a study of blood T cell repertoires in COVID-19. Repertoires were generated with immunoSEQ multiplex PCR, while TCRdb's copy carries only in-frame clones and drops some. The sample records 150,000 to 200,000 clones, about 90% being singletons. Input material: peripheral blood. The receptors shown here come from a woman aged 55-69 years with COVID-19, enrolled during active disease.

V and J are TRBV5-6 and TRBJ1-3; D perhaps matches TRBD1 (5 bases). There are 16 residues in the CDR3. Trimming removed 3 bases from V and 0 bases from J, with 13 bases in between. CDR1 and CDR2 from the germline V gene are SGHDT and YYEEEE. The CDR3 sequence is CASSWGTFSSGNTIYF. The CDR3 nucleotides are TGTGCCAGCAGCTGGGGGACTTTCAGCTCTGGAAACACCATATATTTT. The complete variable domain, with remaining parts taken from reference TRBV5-6 and TRBJ1-3, reads DAGVTQSPTHLIKTRGQQVTLRCSPKSGHDTVSWYQQALGQGPQFIFQYYEEEERQRGNFPDRFSGHQFPNYSSELNVNALLLGDSALYLCASSWGTFSSGNTIYFGEGSWLTVV.

The chain uses TRBV5-6 and TRBJ1-1, with 8 bases that match TRBD1. The CDR3 totals 15 residues. Germline V CDR1 and CDR2: SGHDT, YYEEEE. With V trimmed by 4 bases and J by 4 bases, 9 bases remained unmatched. The CDR3 spells CASSLRTGLSTEAFF. CDR3 bases: TGTGCCAGCAGCCTACGGACAGGGTTAAGCACTGAAGCTTTCTTT.

The chain is built from TRBV3-1 (or the pseudogene TRBV3-2) and TRBJ2-7; D is uncertain. CDR3 length equals 14 residues. Trimming took 3 bases from V and 4 from J, leaving 13 bases between them. Germline CDR1 is LGHDT and CDR2 is YNNKEL (reference sequence). The CDR3 sequence: CASSQGSSGYEQYF. For the CDR3, the DNA is TGTGCCAGCAGCCAGGGCAGTTCTGGGTACGAGCAGTACTTC.

J is TRBJ1-1 and V is TRBV19; 8 nucleotides agree with TRBD1. V shed 5 bases, J shed 3 bases, and the junction held 11 bases outside the gene matches. The V gene's germline CDR1 is LNHDA and CDR2 SQIVND (reference sequence). The CDR3 is 16 amino acids. CDR3 region: CASSPQGAPGYTEAFF. The DNA for the CDR3 is TGTGCCAGTAGTCCCCAGGGGGCGCCCGGATACACTGAAGCTTTCTTT. Combining the CDR3 with reference TRBV19 and TRBJ1-1 gives the whole variable domain DGGITQSPKYLFRKEGQNVTLSCEQNLNHDAMYWYRQDPGQGLRLIYYSQIVNDFQKGDIAEGYSVSREKKESFPLTVTSAQKNPTAFYLCASSPQGAPGYTEAFFGQGTRLTVV.

This chain connects TRBV11-3 to TRBJ1-1; 7 bases match TRBD1. The CDR3 has 13 residues. Trimming took 5 bases from V and 5 from J; bases not matched to a gene: 5. Germline V gene lookup returns CDR1 SGHNT and CDR2 YENEEA. The CDR3 coding sequence is TGTGCCAGCAGCCGACAGGGTTATACTGAAGCTTTCTTT. It encodes CASSRQGYTEAFF.

This chain joins TRBV19 and TRBJ2-7; tentative D call: TRBD1 (6 bases). Trimming shortened V by 3 bases and J by 1 base, and 10 bases separated the two germline ends. CDR1 LNHDA and CDR2 SQIVND come from the germline V gene (reference sequence). This CDR3 is built from 14 residues. The CDR3 sequence: CASSIQQGSYEQYF. Written as DNA, the CDR3 is TGTGCCAGTAGTATTCAACAGGGTTCCTACGAGCAGTACTTC.

The sample holds one count of this clone. This chain links TRBV2 with TRBJ1-5; D is possibly TRBD1 (5 bases). V was trimmed by 6 bases and J by 0 bases, leaving 6 bases between them. Per germline, CDR1 SNHLY and CDR2 FYNNEI. The CDR3 consists of 13 residues. DNA for the CDR3: TGTGCCAGCAGCAGGGATAGCAATCAGCCCCAGCATTTT. The encoded protein is CASSRDSNQPQHF.

The chain couples TRBV6-5 to TRBJ2-2, with D possibly TRBD1 on 5 matching bases. Germline assignment: CDR1 MNHEY and CDR2 SVGAGI. Trimming left V 0 bases short and J 6 bases short, with 14 bases between. This CDR3 has 16 amino acids. CDR3 sequence reads: CASSYSYRGRAGELFF. CDR3 DNA sequence: TGTGCCAGCAGTTACTCGTATAGGGGTCGGGCCGGGGAGCTGTTTTTT.

The V and J genes are TRBV14 and TRBJ2-5; D is ambiguous. The CDR3 is made up of 13 amino acids. Germline V gives CDR1 SGHDN, CDR2 FVKESK. V gave up 2 bases and J gave up 4 bases, with 8 bases separating them. CDR3 nucleotides: TGTGCCAGCAGCCAACTAGGATTAGAGACCCAGTACTTC. Its protein product is CASSQLGLETQYF. The variable domain in full, completed from reference TRBV14 and TRBJ2-5, reads EAGVTQFPSHSVIEKGQTVTLRCDPISGHDNLYWYRRVMGKEIKFLLHFVKESKQDESGMPNNRFLAERTGGTYSTLKVQPAELEDSGVYFCASSQLGLETQYFGPGTRLLVL.